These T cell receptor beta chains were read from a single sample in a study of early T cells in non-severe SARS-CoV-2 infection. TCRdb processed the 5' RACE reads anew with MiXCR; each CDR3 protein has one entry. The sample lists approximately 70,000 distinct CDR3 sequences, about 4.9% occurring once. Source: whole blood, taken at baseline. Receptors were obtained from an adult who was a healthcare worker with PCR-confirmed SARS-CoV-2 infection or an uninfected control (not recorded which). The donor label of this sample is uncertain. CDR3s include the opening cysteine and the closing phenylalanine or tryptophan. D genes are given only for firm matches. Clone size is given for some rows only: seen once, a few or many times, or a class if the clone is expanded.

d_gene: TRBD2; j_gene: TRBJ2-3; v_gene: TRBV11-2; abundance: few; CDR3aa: CASSFLAGGSTDTQYF; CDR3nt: TGTGCCAGCAGCTTTCTAGCGGGGGGCAGCACAGATACGCAGTATTTT
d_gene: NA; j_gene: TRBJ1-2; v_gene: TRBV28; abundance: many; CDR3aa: CASSLVTLTQNGYTF; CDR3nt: TGTGCCAGCAGTCTGGTAACACTAACTCAGAATGGCTACACCTTC
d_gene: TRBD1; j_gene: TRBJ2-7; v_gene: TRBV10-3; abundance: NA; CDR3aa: CAIQAGTGYEQYF; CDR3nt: TGTGCCATTCAAGCCGGGACAGGTTACGAGCAGTACTTC
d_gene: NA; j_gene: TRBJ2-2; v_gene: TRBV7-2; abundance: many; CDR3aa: CATLRPNTGELFF; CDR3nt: TGTGCCACCCTCCGTCCGAACACCGGGGAGCTGTTTTTT
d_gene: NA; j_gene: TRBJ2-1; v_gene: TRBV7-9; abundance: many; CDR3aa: CASSLVQGRDEQFF; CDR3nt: TGTGCCAGCAGCTTAGTGCAGGGGAGGGATGAGCAGTTCTTC
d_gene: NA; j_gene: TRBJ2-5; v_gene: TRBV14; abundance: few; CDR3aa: CASSLSGGASQETQYF; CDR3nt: TGTGCCAGCAGCCTCTCAGGCGGGGCCTCCCAAGAGACCCAGTACTTC
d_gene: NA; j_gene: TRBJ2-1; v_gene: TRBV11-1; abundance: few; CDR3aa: CASSPMGAMNEQFF; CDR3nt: TGTGCCAGCAGTCCTATGGGGGCAATGAATGAGCAGTTCTTC
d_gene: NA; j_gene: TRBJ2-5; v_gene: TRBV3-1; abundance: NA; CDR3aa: CASSQARQETQYF; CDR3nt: TGTGCCAGCAGCCAAGCCCGACAAGAGACCCAGTACTTC
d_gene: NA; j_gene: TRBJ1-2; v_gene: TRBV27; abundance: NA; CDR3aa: CASSPYTDNYGYTF; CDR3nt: TGTGCCAGCAGTCCGTACACCGATAACTATGGCTACACCTTC
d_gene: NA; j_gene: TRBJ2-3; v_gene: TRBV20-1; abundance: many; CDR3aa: CSLQGRTDTQYF; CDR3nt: TGCAGTCTACAGGGACGCACAGATACGCAGTATTTT
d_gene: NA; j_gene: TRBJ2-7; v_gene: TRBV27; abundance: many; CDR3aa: CASSFLAGDEQYF; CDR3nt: TGTGCCAGCAGTTTCCTAGCAGGAGACGAGCAGTACTTC
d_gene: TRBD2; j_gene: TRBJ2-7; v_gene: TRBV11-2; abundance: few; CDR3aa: CASSPYPLSWGLAGREQYF; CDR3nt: TGTGCCAGCAGCCCCTATCCCCTAAGTTGGGGACTAGCGGGTCGGGAGCAGTACTTC
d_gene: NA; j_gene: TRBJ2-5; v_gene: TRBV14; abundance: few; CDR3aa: CASSQWGTPETQYF; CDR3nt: TGTGCCAGCAGCCAATGGGGGACACCAGAGACCCAGTACTTC
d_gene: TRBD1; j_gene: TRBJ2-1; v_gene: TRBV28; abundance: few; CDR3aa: CASQTGGFSPYNEQFF; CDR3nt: TGTGCCAGCCAGACAGGGGGATTTAGCCCCTACAATGAGCAGTTCTTC
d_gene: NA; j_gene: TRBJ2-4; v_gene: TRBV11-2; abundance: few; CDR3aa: CASSPPGGLGNIQYF; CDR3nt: TGTGCCAGCAGCCCTCCTGGGGGACTTGGAAACATTCAGTACTTC
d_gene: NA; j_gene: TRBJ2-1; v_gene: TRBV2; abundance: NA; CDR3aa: CASSESDPSYNEQFF; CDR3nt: TGTGCCAGCAGTGAGTCAGACCCGTCCTACAATGAGCAGTTCTTC
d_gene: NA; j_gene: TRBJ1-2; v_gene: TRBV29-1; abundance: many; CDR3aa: CSVWSLRAGERGYTF; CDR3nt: TGCAGCGTTTGGTCCCTTCGGGCAGGGGAGAGGGGCTACACCTTC
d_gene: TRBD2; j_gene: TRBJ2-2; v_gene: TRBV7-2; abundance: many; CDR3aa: CASSPPTSPPTGELFF; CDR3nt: TGTGCCAGCAGCCCACCGACTAGCCCACCCACCGGGGAGCTGTTTTTT
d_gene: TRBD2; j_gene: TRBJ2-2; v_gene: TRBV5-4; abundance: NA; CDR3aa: CASSLALTSGGSAGELFF; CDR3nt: TGTGCCAGCAGCTTGGCCCTGACTAGCGGGGGGTCGGCCGGGGAGCTGTTTTTT
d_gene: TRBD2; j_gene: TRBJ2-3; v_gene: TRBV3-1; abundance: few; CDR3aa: CASSQSPGGATDTQYF; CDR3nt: TGTGCCAGCAGCCAATCCCCCGGGGGGGCCACAGATACGCAGTATTTT
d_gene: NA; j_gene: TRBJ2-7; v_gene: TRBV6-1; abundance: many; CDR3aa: CASSERGPSALEQYF; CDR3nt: TGTGCCAGCAGTGAACGGGGTCCCAGCGCTCTCGAGCAGTACTTC
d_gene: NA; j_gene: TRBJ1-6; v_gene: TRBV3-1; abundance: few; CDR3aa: CASSQGNSRNSPLHF; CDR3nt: TGTGCCAGCAGCCAAGGGAATTCACGTAATTCACCCCTCCACTTT
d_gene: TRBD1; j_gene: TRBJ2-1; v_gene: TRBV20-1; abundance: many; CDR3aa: CSAREKGQGAFNEQFF; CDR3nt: TGCAGTGCTAGAGAAAAGGGACAGGGGGCATTCAATGAGCAGTTCTTC
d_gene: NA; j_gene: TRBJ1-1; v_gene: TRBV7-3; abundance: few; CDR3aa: CASSSSRDTEAFF; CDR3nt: TGTGCCAGCAGCTCCTCCCGGGACACTGAAGCTTTCTTT
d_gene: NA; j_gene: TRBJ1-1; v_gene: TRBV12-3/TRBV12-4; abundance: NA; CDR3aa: CASSPGQHEAFF; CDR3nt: TGTGCCAGCAGCCCTGGACAGCATGAAGCTTTCTTT
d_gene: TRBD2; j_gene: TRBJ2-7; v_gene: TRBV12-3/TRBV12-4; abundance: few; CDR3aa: CASSSPSGGLYEQYF; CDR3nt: TGTGCCAGCAGTTCACCTAGCGGGGGCCTCTACGAGCAGTACTTC
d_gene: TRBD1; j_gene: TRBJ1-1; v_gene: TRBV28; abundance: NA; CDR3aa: CASSSQGAADTEAFF; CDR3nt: TGTGCCAGCAGTTCTCAGGGGGCGGCGGACACTGAAGCTTTCTTT
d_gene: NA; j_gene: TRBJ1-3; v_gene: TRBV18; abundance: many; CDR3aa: CASSPLGTTGNTIYF; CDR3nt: TGTGCCAGCTCACCACTCGGGACAACTGGAAACACCATATATTTT
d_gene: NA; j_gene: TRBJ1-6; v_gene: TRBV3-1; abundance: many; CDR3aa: CASSQGAGSPLHF; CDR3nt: TGTGCCAGCAGCCAGGGGGCTGGTTCACCCCTCCACTTT
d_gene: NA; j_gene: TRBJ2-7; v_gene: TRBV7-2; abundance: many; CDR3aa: CASSFRAGEQYF; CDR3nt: TGTGCCAGCAGCTTCAGGGCTGGAGAGCAGTACTTC
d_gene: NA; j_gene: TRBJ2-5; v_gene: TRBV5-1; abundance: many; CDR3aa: CASSYAGSPGTETQYF; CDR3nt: TGCGCCAGCAGCTACGCCGGGTCTCCGGGGACAGAGACCCAGTACTTC
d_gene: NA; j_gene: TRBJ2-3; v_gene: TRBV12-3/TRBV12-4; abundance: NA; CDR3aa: CASRYSTDSTDTQYF; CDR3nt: TGTGCCAGCAGGTATTCAACGGATAGCACAGATACGCAGTATTTT
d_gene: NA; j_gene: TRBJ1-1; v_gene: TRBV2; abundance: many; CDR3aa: CASRRAPNTEAFF; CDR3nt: TGTGCCAGCCGACGGGCCCCGAACACTGAAGCTTTCTTT
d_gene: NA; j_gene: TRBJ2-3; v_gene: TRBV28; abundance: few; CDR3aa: CASTLGAGEGDTQYF; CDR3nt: TGTGCCAGCACCCTGGGTGCAGGGGAAGGAGATACGCAGTATTTT
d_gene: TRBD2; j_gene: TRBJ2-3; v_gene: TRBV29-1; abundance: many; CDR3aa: CSAMRTSGGTDTQYF; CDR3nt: TGCAGCGCCATGAGGACTAGCGGGGGCACAGATACGCAGTATTTT
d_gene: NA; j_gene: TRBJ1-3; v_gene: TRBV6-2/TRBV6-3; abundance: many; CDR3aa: CASSSHQLSSGNTIYF; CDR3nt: TGTGCCAGCAGTTCTCACCAATTGAGCTCTGGAAACACCATATATTTT
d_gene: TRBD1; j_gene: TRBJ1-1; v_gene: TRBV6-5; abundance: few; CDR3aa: CASSYGQGEAFF; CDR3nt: TGTGCCAGCAGTTACGGACAGGGCGAAGCTTTCTTT
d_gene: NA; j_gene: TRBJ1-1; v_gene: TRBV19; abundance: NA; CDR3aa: CASSPSGFGTEAFF; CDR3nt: TGTGCCAGTAGCCCTTCGGGCTTCGGCACTGAAGCTTTCTTT